Each of the 22 T cell receptor beta chains below was sequenced from the same sample in a study of blood T cell repertoires in COVID-19. The protocol was immunoSEQ multiplex PCR, while the TCRdb copy is restricted to in-frame clones and leaves out a portion. The sample holds approximately 210,000 clones; under 90% are singletons and the top ten take approximately 10%. Sample: peripheral blood. All receptors come from a man aged 45-60 years with COVID-19, enrolled during active disease.

The chain joins TRBV3-1 (or the pseudogene TRBV3-2) to TRBJ2-2; D is uncertain. CDR1 and CDR2 (germline): LGHDT, YNNKEL (reference sequence). The length of the CDR3 is 15 residues. Trimming cost V 0 bases and J 5 bases, with 10 bases left between them. CDR3 sequence: CASSQEGYGTGELFF. The DNA for the CDR3 is TGTGCCAGCAGCCAAGAGGGCTACGGTACCGGGGAGCTGTTTTTT.

V gene TRBV24-1 combines with J gene TRBJ2-7, with TRBD2 as a possible D gene (5 bases). Trimming took off 4 bases at V and 5 bases at J, with 5 bases between the two ends. The CDR3 spans 11 residues. The germline V gene has CDR1 KGHDR and CDR2 SFDVKD. The CDR3 bases are TGTGCCACCAGTGACGGGGACGAGCAGTACTTC. Its protein product is CATSDGDEQYF.

A note on this clone: The same CDR3 can be traced to other DNA sequences in this sample. This sequence joins TRBV7-9 and TRBJ2-5; D is unresolved. The germline gives CDR1 SEHNR, CDR2 FQNEAQ (reference sequence). The ends were cut back, 6 bases at V and 3 bases at J, with 5 bases in the middle. The CDR3 has 11 residues. The CDR3 DNA reads as TGTGCCAGCAGAGGAGAAGAGACCCAGTACTTC. Residues: CASRGEETQYF.

This clone turned up a few times. The rearrangement links TRBV11-3 to TRBJ2-7; D is uncertain. This CDR3 is built from 13 residues. The germline V and J ends were trimmed by 0 bases and 2 bases, with 5 bases remaining between them. Germline V CDR1 and CDR2: SGHNT, YENEEA. DNA of the CDR3: TGTGCCAGCAGCTTAGATCAAACCTACGAGCAGTACTTC. Its protein is CASSLDQTYEQYF.

This clone was picked up one time. The J gene is TRBJ2-2, the V gene TRBV7-9; no definite D call. The CDR3 has 14 residues. V lost 5 bases and J lost 4, with 11 bases in between. Germline V gene lookup returns CDR1 SEHNR and CDR2 FQNEAQ (reference sequence). CDR3 sequence: CASSPQAPTGELFF. CDR3 coding DNA: TGTGCCAGCAGCCCCCAAGCCCCCACCGGGGAGCTGTTTTTT.

This clone came up a few times. The V call is TRBV24-1, the J call TRBJ2-1; D perhaps matches TRBD2 (5 bases). Trimming took off 9 bases at V and 8 bases at J, with 13 bases between the two ends. The CDR3 is 12 residues long. CDR1 KGHDR and CDR2 SFDVKD come from the germline V gene. The CDR3 DNA is TGTGCCACCTCGGTTGCGGAGGATGAGCAGTTCTTC. Protein product: CATSVAEDEQFF.

The chain carries TRBV25-1 and TRBJ2-3; 8 bases are a match to TRBD2. The CDR3 covers 14 residues. The V gene's germline CDR1 is MGHDK and CDR2 SYGVNS. Trimming at V came to 6 bases and at J to 1 base, leaving 3 bases not matched to a gene. DNA for the CDR3: TGTGCCAGCAGCGGGGGGGCGGGCACAGATACGCAGTATTTT. It translates to CASSGGAGTDTQYF.

The chain carries TRBV10-2 and TRBJ1-4, with 12 positions matching TRBD1. The CDR3 length is 17 residues. The junction had 5 bases not matched to a gene; V was cut back by 1 base and J by 5 bases. Germline V gene sequence: CDR1 WSHSY, CDR2 SAAADI. In DNA form, the CDR3 reads TGCGCCAGCAGTGAGTGGGGACAGGGGGCCGGAAATGAAAAACTGTTTTTT. Protein: CASSEWGQGAGNEKLFF.

The chain carries TRBV11-3 and TRBJ2-2; TRBD1 agrees at 8 bases. From germline, CDR1 is SGHNT and CDR2 YENEEA. J was trimmed by 4 bases and V by 5 bases; bases with no gene match: 6. The CDR3 contains 15 residues. The CDR3 DNA is TGTGCCAGCAGCCGAGGACAGGGTGGCACCGGGGAGCTGTTTTTT. This gives the protein CASSRGQGGTGELFF.

This clone was recorded once. DNA for the CDR3: TGTGCCAGCAGCGGACAAAACTATGGCTACACCTTC. Translated, it gives CASSGQNYGYTF. The chain carries TRBV9 and TRBJ1-2; D unclear. Germline assignment: CDR1 SGDLS and CDR2 YYNGEE. CDR3 length: 12 residues. Deletions cut 3 bases from V and 2 bases from J, with 5 bases between. The full variable domain, rest sourced from reference TRBV9 and TRBJ1-2, is DSGVTQTPKHLITATGQRVTLRCSPRSGDLSVYWYQQSLDQGLQFLIQYYNGEERAKGNILERFSAQQFPDLHSELNLSSLELGDSALYFCASSGQNYGYTFGSGTRLTVV.

The chain uses TRBV5-6 and TRBJ2-7; TRBD2 matches 7 bases. Germline V gene sequence: CDR1 SGHDT, CDR2 YYEEEE. Trimming at V came to 5 bases and at J to 3 bases, leaving 14 bases not matched to a gene. The CDR3 length is 16 residues. For the CDR3, the DNA is TGTGCCAGCAGGCTGAGGGGCGGGAGTAATTACTACGAGCAGTACTTC. It is translated as CASRLRGGSNYYEQYF.

The genes are TRBV6-1 and TRBJ1-1; D not resolved. Germline V gene data show CDR1 as MNHNS and CDR2 as SASEGT. V was cut by 3 bases and J by 0 bases, with 11 bases left in between. This CDR3 region has 15 residues. CDR3 sequence reads: CASSDTGIMNTEAFF. In DNA, the CDR3 is TGTGCCAGCAGTGACACGGGAATCATGAACACTGAAGCTTTCTTT.

The chain joins TRBV19 to TRBJ2-3; 12 bases match TRBD2. The CDR3 extends over 17 amino acids. Germline V gene lookup returns CDR1 LNHDA and CDR2 SQIVND (reference sequence). V was clipped by 2 bases and J by 4 bases; unmatched bases: 7. The CDR3 is CASSITTSGRFPDTQYF. CDR3 nucleotides: TGTGCCAGTAGTATAACAACTAGCGGGAGGTTCCCAGATACGCAGTATTTT.

This clone was seen only a few times. Here the CDR3 DNA reads TGTGCCACCAGCAGCGGACTTCAGGGGCAAGCAAGAAAACTGTTTTTT. Translated, it gives CATSSGLQGQARKLFF. The chain has TRBV15 and TRBJ1-4; TRBD1 is a possible D gene (6 bases). V lost 3 bases and J 10 bases, leaving 21 bases between the germline ends. The CDR3 runs 16 residues. In germline, CDR1 is LNHNV, CDR2 YYDKDF (reference sequence).

Only one count was recorded for this clone. The CDR3 sequence is CASSSRDREETQYF. The CDR3, as DNA: TGTGCCAGCAGCTCCCGGGACAGGGAGGAGACCCAGTACTTC. The rearrangement joins TRBV5-4 to TRBJ2-5, with 9 bases aligning to TRBD1. In germline, CDR1 is SGHNT, CDR2 YYREEE (reference sequence). This CDR3 has 14 amino acids. After removal of 3 bases from V and 5 bases from J, the junction contained 5 bases not matched to a gene.

The chain recombines TRBV5-5 with TRBJ1-3; 11 bases align to TRBD1. The CDR3 covers 15 residues. V was pared by 4 bases and J by 0 bases, with 0 bases of the junction left unmatched. From germline, CDR1 is SGHKS and CDR2 YYEKEE (reference sequence). CDR3: CASSGTGGSGNTIYF. DNA for the CDR3: TGTGCCAGCAGCGGGACAGGGGGCTCTGGAAACACCATATATTTT.

The chain combines TRBV7-2 with TRBJ2-1, with 10 bases identical to TRBD2. CDR3 length equals 14 residues. V lost 2 bases and J lost 9; bases outside the gene matches: 4. The V gene's germline CDR1 is SGHTA and CDR2 FQGNSA. In DNA form, the CDR3 reads TGTGCCAGCAGCTTACAGCGGGGGGGCACTGAGCAGTTCTTC. Encoded protein: CASSLQRGGTEQFF. Filled out from reference TRBV7-2 and TRBJ2-1, the complete variable domain reads GAGVSQSPSNKVTEKGKDVELRCDPISGHTALYWYRQSLGQGLEFLIYFQGNSAPDKSGLPSDRFSAERTGGSVSTLTIQRTQQEDSAVYLCASSLQRGGTEQFFGPGTRLTVL.

J is TRBJ2-3 and V is TRBV5-8; D perhaps matches TRBD1 (6 bases). The CDR3 has 15 residues. V shed 4 bases and J shed 4 bases, with 16 bases lying between them. Germline-derived CDR1 and CDR2 are SGHTS and YDEGEE. CDR3 DNA sequence: TGTGCCAGCAGCATAGGGGGTCCAGGGGCAGATACGCAGTATTTT. As protein: CASSIGGPGADTQYF.

V usage is TRBV6-5 and J usage is TRBJ2-3; D gene unclear. In germline, CDR1 is MNHEY, CDR2 SVGAGI. This CDR3 comprises 15 residues. V was shortened by 2 bases and J by 2 bases, with 11 bases between the two germline ends. The CDR3: CASSYRGLNTDTQYF. Here the CDR3 DNA reads TGTGCCAGCAGTTACCGCGGCCTAAACACAGATACGCAGTATTTT.

The chain has TRBV5-6 and TRBJ2-7; D gene uncertain. The V gene lost 1 base and the J gene lost 3 bases, with 14 bases spanning the gap. CDR1 SGHDT and CDR2 YYEEEE come from the germline V gene. The CDR3 loop spans 15 amino acids. The CDR3 loop reads CASSLSSSHYYEQYF. The CDR3 DNA reads TGTGCCAGCAGCTTGTCGTCCAGCCACTACTACGAGCAGTACTTC.

This chain joins TRBV7-9 and TRBJ2-3; perhaps TRBD1 as D (5 bases). The CDR3 spans 14 residues. The germline gives CDR1 SEHNR, CDR2 FQNEAQ (reference sequence). The V gene lost 6 bases and the J gene lost 6 bases, with 16 bases spanning the gap. The CDR3 nucleotides read TGTGCCAGCAGACCAACCCAGGGTTTTGATACGCAGTATTTT. Encoded protein: CASRPTQGFDTQYF.

The J gene is TRBJ2-2, the V gene TRBV15, with D maybe TRBD1 (6 bases). The CDR3 length is 13 residues. Germline CDR1 is LNHNV and CDR2 is YYDKDF (reference sequence). Trimming removed 9 bases at V and 1 base at J, with 9 bases between. The CDR3 here is CATQGQNTGELFF. CDR3 coding DNA: TGTGCCACGCAGGGGCAGAACACCGGGGAGCTGTTTTTT.